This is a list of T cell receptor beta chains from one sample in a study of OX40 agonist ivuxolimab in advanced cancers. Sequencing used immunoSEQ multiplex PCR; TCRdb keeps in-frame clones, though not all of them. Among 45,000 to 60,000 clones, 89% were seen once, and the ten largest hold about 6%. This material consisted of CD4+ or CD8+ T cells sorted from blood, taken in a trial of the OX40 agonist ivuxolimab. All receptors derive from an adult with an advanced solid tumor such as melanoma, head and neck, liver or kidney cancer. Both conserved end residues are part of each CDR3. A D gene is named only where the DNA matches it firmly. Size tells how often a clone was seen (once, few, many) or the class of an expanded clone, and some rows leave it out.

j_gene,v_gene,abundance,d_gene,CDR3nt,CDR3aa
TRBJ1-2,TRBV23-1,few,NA,TGCGCCAGCAGTCAATGTCCCCCTCCGTCGGTGGGAGGCTACACCTTC,CASSQCPPPSVGGYTF
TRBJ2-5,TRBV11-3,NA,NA,TGTGCCAGCAGCTTAGTTCCAGGGCAAACGGAGACCCAGTACTTC,CASSLVPGQTETQYF
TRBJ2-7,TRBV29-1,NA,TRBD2,TGCAGCGCTGGGACTAGCGGGAGCGGATACCCCTACGAGCAGTACTTC,CSAGTSGSGYPYEQYF
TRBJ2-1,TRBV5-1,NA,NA,TGCGCCAGCAGCTCCGGGACTGGCGCGGATGAGCAGTTCTTC,CASSSGTGADEQFF
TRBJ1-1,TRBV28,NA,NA,TGTGCCAGTTTTGGATCGGAAGGGGAAGCTTTCTTT,CASFGSEGEAFF
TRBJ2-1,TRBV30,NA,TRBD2,TGTGCCTGGATTGGGGCGGGAGGTAGGGAGCAGTTCTTC,CAWIGAGGREQFF
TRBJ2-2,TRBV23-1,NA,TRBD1,TGCGCCAGCAGTCAATCGCCCCAGGGGGCGACGAACACCGGGGAGCTGTTTTTT,CASSQSPQGATNTGELFF
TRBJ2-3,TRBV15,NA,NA,TGTGCCACCAGCAGAGCTCACGATTCCTCTAGCACAGATACGCAGTATTTT,CATSRAHDSSSTDTQYF
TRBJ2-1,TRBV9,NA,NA,TGTGCCAGCAGCCCTGAAGCTTTCAATGAGCAGTTCTTC,CASSPEAFNEQFF
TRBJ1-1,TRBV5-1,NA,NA,TGCGCCAGCAGCCCTATTTTAGGGAACACTGAAGCTTTCTTT,CASSPILGNTEAFF
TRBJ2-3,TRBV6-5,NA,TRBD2,TGTGCCAGCAGTTACTCTGGCGGGAGTTACACAGATACGCAGTATTTT,CASSYSGGSYTDTQYF
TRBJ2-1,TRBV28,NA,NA,TGTGCCAGCAGCCAAATAGCGGCTAGCTCCTACAATGAGCAGTTCTTC,CASSQIAASSYNEQFF
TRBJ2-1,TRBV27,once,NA,TGTGCCAGCAGTTTACCCCCCCGGGGGAACAATGAGCAGTTCTTC,CASSLPPRGNNEQFF
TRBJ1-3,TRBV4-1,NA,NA,TGCGCCGCCAGGGACACCCCTGGAAACACCATATATTTT,CAARDTPGNTIYF
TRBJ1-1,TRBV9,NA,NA,TGTGCCAGCAGGGAGGTGGGGACTATGAACACTGAAGCTTTCTTT,CASREVGTMNTEAFF
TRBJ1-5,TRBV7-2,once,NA,TGTGCCAGCAGCTTAAACTCCCCTGCGGGGAATCAGCCCCAGCATTTT,CASSLNSPAGNQPQHF
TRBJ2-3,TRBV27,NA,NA,TGTGCCAGCAGTTTAGCGGATCCAGATACGCAGTATTTT,CASSLADPDTQYF
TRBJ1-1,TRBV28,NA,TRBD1,TGTGCCAGCAGGGGGACAGGAGGCAACACTGAAGCTTTCTTT,CASRGTGGNTEAFF
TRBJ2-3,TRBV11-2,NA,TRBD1,TGTGCCAGCAGCTTCGACAGGGGTGACACAGATACGCAGTATTTT,CASSFDRGDTDTQYF
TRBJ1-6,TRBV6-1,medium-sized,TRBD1,TGTGCCGGCCGGGAGGGACAGTTCTATAATTCACCCCTCCACTTT,CAGREGQFYNSPLHF
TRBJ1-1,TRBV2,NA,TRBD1,TGTGCCAGCAGAGGGACAGACCCCCCAAGCCCGATGTTT,CASRGTDPPSPMF
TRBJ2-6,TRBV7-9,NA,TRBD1,TGTGCCAGCAGCCCCTGGCGGGACAGGGTGAACGGGGCCAACGTCCTGACTTTC,CASSPWRDRVNGANVLTF
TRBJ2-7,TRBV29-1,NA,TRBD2,TGCAGCGTTGGCGGGAGCCCCTACGAGCAGTACTTC,CSVGGSPYEQYF
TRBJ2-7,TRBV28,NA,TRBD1,TGTGCCAGCTCGAGCGTGGGACAGTACGAGCAGTACTTC,CASSSVGQYEQYF